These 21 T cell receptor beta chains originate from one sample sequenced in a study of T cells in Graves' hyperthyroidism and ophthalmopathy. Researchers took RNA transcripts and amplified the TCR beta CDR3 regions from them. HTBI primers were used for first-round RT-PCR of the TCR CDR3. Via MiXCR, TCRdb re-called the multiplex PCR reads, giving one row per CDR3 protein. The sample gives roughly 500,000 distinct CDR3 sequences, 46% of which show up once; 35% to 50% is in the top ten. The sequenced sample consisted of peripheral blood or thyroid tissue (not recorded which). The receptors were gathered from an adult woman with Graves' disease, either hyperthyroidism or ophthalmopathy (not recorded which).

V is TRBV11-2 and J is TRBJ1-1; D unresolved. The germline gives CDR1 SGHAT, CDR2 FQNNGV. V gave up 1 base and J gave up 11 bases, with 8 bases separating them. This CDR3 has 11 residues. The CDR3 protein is CASSLVETAFF. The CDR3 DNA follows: TGTGCCAGCAGCTTAGTAGAAACGGCTTTCTTT.

CDR3 sequence (DNA): TGTGCCATCAGTGAGGAGGGGAGAGCCGACACTGAAGCTTTCTTT. It yields the protein CAISEEGRADTEAFF. V is TRBV10-3 and J is TRBJ1-1; D is perhaps TRBD1 (5 bases). The CDR3 length is 15 residues. CDR1 and CDR2 from the germline V gene are ENHRY and SYGVKD. Trimming cost V 2 bases and J 3 bases, with 13 bases left between them.

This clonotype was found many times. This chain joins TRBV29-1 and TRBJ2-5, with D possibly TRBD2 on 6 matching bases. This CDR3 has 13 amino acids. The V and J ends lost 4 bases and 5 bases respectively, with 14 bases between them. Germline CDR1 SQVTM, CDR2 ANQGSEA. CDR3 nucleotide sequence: TGCAGCGTTGCTTGGGGGGAGTGGGAGACCCAGTACTTC. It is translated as CSVAWGEWETQYF.

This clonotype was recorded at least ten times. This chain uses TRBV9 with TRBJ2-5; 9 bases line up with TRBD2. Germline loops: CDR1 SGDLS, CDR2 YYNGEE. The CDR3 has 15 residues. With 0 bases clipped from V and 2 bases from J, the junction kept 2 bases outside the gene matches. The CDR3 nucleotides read TGTGCCAGCAGCGTAGGGACTAGCGAGCAAGAGACCCAGTACTTC. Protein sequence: CASSVGTSEQETQYF. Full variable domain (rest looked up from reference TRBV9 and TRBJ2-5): DSGVTQTPKHLITATGQRVTLRCSPRSGDLSVYWYQQSLDQGLQFLIQYYNGEERAKGNILERFSAQQFPDLHSELNLSSLELGDSALYFCASSVGTSEQETQYFGPGTRLLVL.

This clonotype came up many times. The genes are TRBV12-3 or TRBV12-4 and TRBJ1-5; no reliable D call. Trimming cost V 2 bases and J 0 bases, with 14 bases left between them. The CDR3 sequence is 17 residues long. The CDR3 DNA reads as TGTGCCAGCAGTTTATACGGCTACCCGAATAGCAATCAGCCCCAGCATTTT. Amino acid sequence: CASSLYGYPNSNQPQHF.

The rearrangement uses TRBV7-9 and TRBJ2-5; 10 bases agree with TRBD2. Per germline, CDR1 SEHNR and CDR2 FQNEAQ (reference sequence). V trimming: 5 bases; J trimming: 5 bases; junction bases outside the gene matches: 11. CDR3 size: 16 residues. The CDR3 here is CASSVKSGGGSETQYF. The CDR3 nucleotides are TGTGCCAGCAGCGTGAAAAGCGGGGGGGGTTCGGAGACCCAGTACTTC.

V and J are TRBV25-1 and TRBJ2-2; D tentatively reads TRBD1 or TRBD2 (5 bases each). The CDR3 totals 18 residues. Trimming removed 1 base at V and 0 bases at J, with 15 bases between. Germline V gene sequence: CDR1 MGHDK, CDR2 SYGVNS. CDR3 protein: CASSEWSWGRTNTGELFF. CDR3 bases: TGTGCCAGCAGTGAATGGTCCTGGGGACGGACGAACACCGGGGAGCTGTTTTTT.

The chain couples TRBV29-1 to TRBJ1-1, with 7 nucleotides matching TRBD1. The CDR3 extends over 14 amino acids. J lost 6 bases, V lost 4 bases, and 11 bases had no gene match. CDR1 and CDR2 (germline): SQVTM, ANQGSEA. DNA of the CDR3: TGCAGCGTTGGGGAAGACAGGGAAATGCCTGAAGCTTTCTTT. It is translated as CSVGEDREMPEAFF.

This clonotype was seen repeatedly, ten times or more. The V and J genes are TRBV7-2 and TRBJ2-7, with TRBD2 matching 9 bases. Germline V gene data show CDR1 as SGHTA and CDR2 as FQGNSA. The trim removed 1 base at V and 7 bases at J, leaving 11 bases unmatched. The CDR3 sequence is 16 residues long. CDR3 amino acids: CASSLGRRSAGGEQYF. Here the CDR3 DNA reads TGTGCCAGCAGCTTAGGGAGAAGGTCGGCGGGAGGGGAGCAGTACTTC.

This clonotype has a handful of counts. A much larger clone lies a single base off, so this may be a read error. The CDR3 DNA reads as TGCAGCGTTGAAAGGGGTGAAAAACTGTTTTTT. It translates to CSVERGEKLFF. This chain connects TRBV29-1 to TRBJ1-4; TRBD1 might be the D (5 bases). The CDR3 loop spans 11 amino acids. The V gene lost 2 bases and the J gene lost 7 bases, with 5 bases spanning the gap. In germline, CDR1 is SQVTM, CDR2 ANQGSEA.

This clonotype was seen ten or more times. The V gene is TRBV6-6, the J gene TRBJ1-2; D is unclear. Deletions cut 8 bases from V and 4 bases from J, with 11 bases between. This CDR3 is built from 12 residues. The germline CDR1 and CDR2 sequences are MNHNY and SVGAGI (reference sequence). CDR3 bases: TGTGCCAGCCAAACAGCTTCCTATGGCTACACCTTC. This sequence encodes CASQTASYGYTF.

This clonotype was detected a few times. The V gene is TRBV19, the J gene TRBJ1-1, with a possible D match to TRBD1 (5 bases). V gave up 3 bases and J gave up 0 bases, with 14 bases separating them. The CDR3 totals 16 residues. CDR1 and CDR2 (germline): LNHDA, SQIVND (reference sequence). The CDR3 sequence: CASSISGTIMNTEAFF. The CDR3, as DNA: TGTGCCAGTAGTATCTCCGGGACGATCATGAACACTGAAGCTTTCTTT.

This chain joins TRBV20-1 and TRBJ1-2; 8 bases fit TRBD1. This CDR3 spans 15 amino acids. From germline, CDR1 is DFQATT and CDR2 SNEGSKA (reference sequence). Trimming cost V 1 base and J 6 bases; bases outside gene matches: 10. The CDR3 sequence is CSARVATGGTHGYTF. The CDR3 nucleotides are TGCAGTGCTAGAGTCGCCACAGGGGGGACCCATGGCTACACCTTC.

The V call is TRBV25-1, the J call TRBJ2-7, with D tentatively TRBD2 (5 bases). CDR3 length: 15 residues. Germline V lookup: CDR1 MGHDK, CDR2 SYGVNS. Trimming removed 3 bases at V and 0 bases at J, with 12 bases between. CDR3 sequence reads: CASSDSRGSSYEQYF. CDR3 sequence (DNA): TGTGCCAGCAGTGACTCCCGAGGGAGCTCCTACGAGCAGTACTTC.

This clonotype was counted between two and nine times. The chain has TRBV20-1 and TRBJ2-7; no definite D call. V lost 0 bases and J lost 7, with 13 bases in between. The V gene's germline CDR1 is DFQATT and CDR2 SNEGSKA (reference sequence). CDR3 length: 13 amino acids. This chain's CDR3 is CSARDVAPGEQYF. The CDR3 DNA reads TGCAGTGCTAGAGATGTTGCCCCGGGTGAGCAGTACTTC.

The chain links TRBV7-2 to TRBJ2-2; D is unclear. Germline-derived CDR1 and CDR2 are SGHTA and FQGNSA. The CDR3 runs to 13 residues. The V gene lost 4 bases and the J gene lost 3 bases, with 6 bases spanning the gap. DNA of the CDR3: TGTGCCAGCAGCTCCCCGGACACCGGGGAGCTGTTTTTT. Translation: CASSSPDTGELFF.

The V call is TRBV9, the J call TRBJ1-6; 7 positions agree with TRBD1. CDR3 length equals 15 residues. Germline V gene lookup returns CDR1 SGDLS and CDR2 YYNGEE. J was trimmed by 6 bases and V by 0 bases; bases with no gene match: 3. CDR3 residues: CASSVDRGGNSPLHF. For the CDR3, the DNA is TGTGCCAGCAGCGTAGACAGGGGAGGTAATTCACCCCTCCACTTT.

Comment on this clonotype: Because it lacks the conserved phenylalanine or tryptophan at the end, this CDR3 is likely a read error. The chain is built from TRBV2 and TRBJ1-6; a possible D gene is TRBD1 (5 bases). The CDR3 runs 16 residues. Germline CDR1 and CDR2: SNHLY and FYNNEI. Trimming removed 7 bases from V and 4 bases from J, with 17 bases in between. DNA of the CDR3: TGTGCCAGCATACCAATTGCCGGGACGTATAATTCACCCCTCCACCTT. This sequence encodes CASIPIAGTYNSPLHL.

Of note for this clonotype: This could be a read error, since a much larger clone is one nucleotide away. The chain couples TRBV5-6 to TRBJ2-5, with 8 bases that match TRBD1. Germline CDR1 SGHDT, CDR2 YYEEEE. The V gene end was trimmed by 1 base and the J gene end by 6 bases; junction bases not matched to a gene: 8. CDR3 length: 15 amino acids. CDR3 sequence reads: CASSLRGTGGKTQYF. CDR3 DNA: TGTGCCAGCAGCTTGCGTGGTACAGGGGGAAAGACCCAGTACTTC.

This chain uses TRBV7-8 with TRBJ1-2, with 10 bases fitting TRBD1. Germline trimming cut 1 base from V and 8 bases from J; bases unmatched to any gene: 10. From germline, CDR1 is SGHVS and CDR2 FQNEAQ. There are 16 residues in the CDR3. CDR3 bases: TGTGCCAGCAGCTTAGGTCCATTGGGACAGGGGCCCGGCTACACCTTC. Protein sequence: CASSLGPLGQGPGYTF.

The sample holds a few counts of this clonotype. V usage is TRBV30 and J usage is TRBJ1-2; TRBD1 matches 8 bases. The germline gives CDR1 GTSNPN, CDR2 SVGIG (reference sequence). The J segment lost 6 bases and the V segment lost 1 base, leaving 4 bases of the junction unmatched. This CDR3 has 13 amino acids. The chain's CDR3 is CAWSADRVNGYTF. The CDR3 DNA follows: TGTGCCTGGAGTGCGGACAGGGTGAATGGCTACACCTTC.